This T cell receptor beta chain was profiled in a study of blood T cell repertoires in COVID-19. The overall study: Sites across the United States, Italy and Spain contributed samples from acute and convalescent COVID-19.

Sequenced by immunoSEQ multiplex PCR; TCRdb stores in-frame clones only, minus some. Here the sample spans approximately 90,000 clones, 70% to 80% being singletons. CDR3 length: 15 residues. V was cut by 6 bases and J by 0 bases, with 14 bases left in between. Germline V gene lookup returns CDR1 MNHEY and CDR2 SVGAGI. Source material: peripheral blood. This TCR was sampled from a human donor in a cohort sampled during active COVID-19. V and J are TRBV6-5 and TRBJ1-2; no firm D call. The CDR3 DNA reads as TGTGCCAGCAGGAGATACAGTACAGCTAACTATGGCTACACCTTC. Translated: CASRRYSTANYGYTF.